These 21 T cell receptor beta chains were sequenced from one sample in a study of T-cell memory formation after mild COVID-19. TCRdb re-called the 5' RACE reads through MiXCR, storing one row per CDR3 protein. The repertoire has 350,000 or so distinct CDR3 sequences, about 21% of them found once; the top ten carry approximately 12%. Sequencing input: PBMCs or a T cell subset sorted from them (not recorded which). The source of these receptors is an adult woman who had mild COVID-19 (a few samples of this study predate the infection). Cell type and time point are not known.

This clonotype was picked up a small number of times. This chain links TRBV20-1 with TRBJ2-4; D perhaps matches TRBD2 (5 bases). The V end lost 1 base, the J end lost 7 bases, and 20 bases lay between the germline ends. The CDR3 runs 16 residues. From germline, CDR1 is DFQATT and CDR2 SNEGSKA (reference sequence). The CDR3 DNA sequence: TGCAGTGCTAGAGGTAGGCGGGCACACGAGCGGAACATTCAGTACTTC. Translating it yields CSARGRRAHERNIQYF.

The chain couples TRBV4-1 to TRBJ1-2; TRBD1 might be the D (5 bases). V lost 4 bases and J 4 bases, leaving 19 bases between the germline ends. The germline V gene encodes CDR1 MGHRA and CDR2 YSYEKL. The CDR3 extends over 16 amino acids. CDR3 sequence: CASSPTLGPRVYGYTF. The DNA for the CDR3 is TGCGCCAGCAGCCCTACTTTGGGGCCGAGGGTCTATGGCTACACCTTC.

CDR3 DNA: TGTGCCAGCAGCTTAGAGGGAGGACTGGCGAACGAGCAGTACTTC. It is translated as CASSLEGGLANEQYF. The rearrangement joins TRBV11-3 to TRBJ2-7, with D possibly matching TRBD2 (6 bases). CDR1 and CDR2 from the germline V gene are SGHNT and YENEEA. V gave up 0 bases and J gave up 5 bases, with 14 bases separating them. The CDR3 spans 15 residues.

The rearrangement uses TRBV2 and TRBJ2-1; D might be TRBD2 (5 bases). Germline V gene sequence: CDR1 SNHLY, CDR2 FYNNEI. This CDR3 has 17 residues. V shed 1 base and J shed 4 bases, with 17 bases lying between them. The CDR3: CASSEDTSSGGYNEQFF. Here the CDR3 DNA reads TGTGCCAGCAGTGAAGATACGAGCTCGGGCGGGTACAATGAGCAGTTCTTC. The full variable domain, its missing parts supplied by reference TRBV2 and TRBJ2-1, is EPEVTQTPSHQVTQMGQEVILRCVPISNHLYFYWYRQILGQKVEFLVSFYNNEISEKSEIFDDQFSVERPDGSNFTLKIRSTKLEDSAMYFCASSEDTSSGGYNEQFFGPGTRLTVL.

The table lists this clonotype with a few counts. The DNA for the CDR3 is TGCAGTGCTAGACCTCGTAGTAGCGGGAGGGCCCCCATAGAGTACAATGAGCAGTTCTTC. This encodes CSARPRSSGRAPIEYNEQFF. This chain joins TRBV20-1 and TRBJ2-1; TRBD2 matches at 11 bases. With V trimmed by 2 bases and J by 4 bases, 19 bases remained unmatched. The CDR3 sequence is 20 residues long. Germline CDR1 is DFQATT and CDR2 is SNEGSKA (reference sequence).

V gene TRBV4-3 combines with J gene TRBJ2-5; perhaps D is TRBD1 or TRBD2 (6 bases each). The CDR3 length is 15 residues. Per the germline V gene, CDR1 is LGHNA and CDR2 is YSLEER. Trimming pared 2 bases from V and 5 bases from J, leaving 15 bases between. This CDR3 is CASSQQRWRGETQYF. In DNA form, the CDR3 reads TGCGCCAGCAGCCAACAGAGGTGGAGGGGGGAGACCCAGTACTTC.

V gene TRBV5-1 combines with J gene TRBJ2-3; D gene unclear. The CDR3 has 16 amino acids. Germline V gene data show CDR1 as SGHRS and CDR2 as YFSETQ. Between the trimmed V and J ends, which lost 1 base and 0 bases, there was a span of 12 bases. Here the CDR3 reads CASSLSPPQSTDTQYF. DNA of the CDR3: TGCGCCAGCAGCTTGTCGCCCCCTCAAAGCACAGATACGCAGTATTTT.

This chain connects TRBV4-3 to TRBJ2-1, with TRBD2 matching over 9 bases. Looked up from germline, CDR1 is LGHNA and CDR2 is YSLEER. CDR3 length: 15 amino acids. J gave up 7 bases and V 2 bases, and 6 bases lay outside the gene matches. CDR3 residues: CASSQSSGSGNEQFF. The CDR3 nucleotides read TGCGCCAGCAGCCAAAGTAGCGGGAGCGGGAATGAGCAGTTCTTC.

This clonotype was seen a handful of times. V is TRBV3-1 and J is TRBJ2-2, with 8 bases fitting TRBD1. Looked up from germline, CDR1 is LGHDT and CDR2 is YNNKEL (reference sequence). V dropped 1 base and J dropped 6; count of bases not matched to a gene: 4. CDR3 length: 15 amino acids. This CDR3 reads CASSQGQGASGELFF. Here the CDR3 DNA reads TGTGCCAGCAGCCAAGGGCAGGGGGCATCCGGGGAGCTGTTTTTT.

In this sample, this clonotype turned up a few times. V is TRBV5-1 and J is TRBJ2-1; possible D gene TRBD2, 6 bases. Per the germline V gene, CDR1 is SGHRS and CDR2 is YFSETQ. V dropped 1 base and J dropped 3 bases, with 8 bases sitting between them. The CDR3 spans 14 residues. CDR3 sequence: CASSLREHYNEQFF. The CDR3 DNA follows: TGCGCCAGCAGCTTGCGGGAGCACTACAATGAGCAGTTCTTC.

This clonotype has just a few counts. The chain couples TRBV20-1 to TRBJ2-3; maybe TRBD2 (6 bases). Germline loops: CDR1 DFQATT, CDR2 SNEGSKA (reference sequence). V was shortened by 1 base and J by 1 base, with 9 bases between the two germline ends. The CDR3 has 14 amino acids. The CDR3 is CSARARGGTDTQYF. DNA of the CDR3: TGCAGTGCTAGAGCTCGCGGGGGCACAGATACGCAGTATTTT.

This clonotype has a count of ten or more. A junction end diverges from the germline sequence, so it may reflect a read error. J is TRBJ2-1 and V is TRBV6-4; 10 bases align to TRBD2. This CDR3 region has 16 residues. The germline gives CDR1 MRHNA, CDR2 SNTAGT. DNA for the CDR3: TGTGCCAGCAGTGACTCGGCACGGGCTAGCGGGAGCCCTGCGGTCTTC. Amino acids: CASSDSARASGSPAVF.

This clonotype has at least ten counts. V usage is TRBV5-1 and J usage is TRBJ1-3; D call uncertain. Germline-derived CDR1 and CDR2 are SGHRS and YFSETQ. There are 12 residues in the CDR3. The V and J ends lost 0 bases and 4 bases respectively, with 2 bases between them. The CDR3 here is CASSLDGNTIYF. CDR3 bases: TGCGCCAGCAGCTTGGACGGAAACACCATATATTTT.

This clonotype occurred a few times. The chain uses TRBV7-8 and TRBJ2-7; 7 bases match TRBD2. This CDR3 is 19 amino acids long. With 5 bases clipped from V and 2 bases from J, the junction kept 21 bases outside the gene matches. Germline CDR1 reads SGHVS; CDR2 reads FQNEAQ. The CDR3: CASSPPGLVSLRAPYEQYF. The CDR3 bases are TGTGCCAGCAGCCCCCCCGGACTAGTCTCCCTTCGGGCCCCCTACGAGCAGTACTTC.

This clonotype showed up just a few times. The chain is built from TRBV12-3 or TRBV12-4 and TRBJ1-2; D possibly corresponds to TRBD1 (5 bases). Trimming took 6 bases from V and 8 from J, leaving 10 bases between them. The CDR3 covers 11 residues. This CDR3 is CASRDTGGYTF. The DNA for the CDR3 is TGTGCCAGCAGAGACACAGGAGGCTACACCTTC.

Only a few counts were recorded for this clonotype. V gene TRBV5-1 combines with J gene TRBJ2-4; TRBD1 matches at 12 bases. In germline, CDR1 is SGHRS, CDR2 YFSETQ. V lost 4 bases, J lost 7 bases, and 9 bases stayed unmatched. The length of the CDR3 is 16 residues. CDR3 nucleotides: TGCGCCAGCAGCCTCATTACCGGGACAGGGGGCAACATTCAGTACTTC. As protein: CASSLITGTGGNIQYF.

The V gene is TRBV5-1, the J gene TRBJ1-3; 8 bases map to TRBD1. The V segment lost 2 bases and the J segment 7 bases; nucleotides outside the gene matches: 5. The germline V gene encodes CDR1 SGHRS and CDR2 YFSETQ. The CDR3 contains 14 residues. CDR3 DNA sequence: TGCGCCAGCAGCTTAAATCAGGGGGCCAACACCATATATTTT. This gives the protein CASSLNQGANTIYF.

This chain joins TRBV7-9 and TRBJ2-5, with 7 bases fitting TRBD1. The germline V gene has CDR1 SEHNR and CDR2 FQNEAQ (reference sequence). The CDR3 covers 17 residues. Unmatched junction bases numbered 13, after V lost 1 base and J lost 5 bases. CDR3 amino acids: CASSLEGQEFLRETQYF. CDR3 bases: TGTGCCAGCAGCTTAGAAGGACAGGAGTTTCTTCGGGAGACCCAGTACTTC.

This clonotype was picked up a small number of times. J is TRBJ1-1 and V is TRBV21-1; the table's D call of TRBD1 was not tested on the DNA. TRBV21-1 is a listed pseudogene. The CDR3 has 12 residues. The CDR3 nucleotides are TGTGCCAGCAGCAAGGCCGACAGGGAAGCTTTCTTT. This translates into CASSKADREAFF.

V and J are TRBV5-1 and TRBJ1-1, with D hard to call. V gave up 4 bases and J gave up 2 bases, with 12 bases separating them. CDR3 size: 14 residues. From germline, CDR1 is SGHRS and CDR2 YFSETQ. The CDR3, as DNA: TGCGCCAGCAGCCCCCAAAGCAGTAACACTGAAGCTTTCTTT. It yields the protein CASSPQSSNTEAFF.

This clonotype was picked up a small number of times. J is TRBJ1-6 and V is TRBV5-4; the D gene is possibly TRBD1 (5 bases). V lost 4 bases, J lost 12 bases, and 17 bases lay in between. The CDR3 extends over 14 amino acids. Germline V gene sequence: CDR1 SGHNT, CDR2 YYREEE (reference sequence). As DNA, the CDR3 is TGTGCCAGCAGCGCCCCCGGGACGAGGGTACCCCTCCACTTT. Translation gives CASSAPGTRVPLHF.